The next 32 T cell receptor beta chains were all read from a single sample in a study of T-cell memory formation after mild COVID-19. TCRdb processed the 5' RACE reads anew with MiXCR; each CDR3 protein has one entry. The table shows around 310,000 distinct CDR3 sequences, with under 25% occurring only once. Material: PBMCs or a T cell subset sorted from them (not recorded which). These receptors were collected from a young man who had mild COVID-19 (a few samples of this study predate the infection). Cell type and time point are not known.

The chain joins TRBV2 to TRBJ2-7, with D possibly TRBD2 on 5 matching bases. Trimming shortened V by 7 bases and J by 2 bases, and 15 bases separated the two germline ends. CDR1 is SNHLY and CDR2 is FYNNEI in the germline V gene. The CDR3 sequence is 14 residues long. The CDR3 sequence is CASTEGPTAYEQYF. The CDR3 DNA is TGTGCCAGCACCGAGGGCCCCACGGCCTACGAGCAGTACTTC.

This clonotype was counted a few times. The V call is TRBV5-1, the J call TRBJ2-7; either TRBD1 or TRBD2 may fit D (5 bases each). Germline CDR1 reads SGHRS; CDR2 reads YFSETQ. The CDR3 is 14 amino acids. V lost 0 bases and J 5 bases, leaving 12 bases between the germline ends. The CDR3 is CASSLGRLGDEQYV. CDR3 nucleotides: TGCGCCAGCAGCTTGGGACGGTTGGGGGACGAGCAGTACGTC.

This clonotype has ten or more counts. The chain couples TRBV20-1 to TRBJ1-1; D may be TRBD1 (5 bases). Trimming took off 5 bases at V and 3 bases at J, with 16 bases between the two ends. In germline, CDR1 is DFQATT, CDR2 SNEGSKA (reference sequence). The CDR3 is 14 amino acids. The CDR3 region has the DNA TGCAGTGCTCCCAGCTCGGGGGGTTACACTGAAGCTTTCTTT. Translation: CSAPSSGGYTEAFF.

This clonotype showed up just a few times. The CDR3 loop reads CASSEATGTGSIEQYF. DNA for the CDR3: TGCGCCAGCAGCGAGGCCACCGGGACAGGGTCGATCGAGCAGTACTTC. This sequence joins TRBV5-1 and TRBJ2-7, with 9 bases matching TRBD1. V dropped 4 bases and J dropped 6; count of bases not matched to a gene: 14. CDR1 SGHRS and CDR2 YFSETQ come from the germline V gene. The CDR3 runs to 16 residues.

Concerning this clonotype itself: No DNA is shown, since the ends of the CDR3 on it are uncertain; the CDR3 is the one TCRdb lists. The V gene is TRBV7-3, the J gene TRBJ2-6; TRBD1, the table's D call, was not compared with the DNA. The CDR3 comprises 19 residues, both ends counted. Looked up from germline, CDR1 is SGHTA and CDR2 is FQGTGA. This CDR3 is CASSLLFGEGYSGANVLTF.

CDR3 in amino acids: CSAGQGALSDSPLHF. CDR3 nucleotides: TGCAGTGCAGGCCAGGGGGCTCTGTCGGATTCACCCCTCCACTTT. V usage is TRBV20-1 and J usage is TRBJ1-6; 8 bases agree with TRBD1. The CDR3 loop spans 15 amino acids. Germline V gene sequence: CDR1 DFQATT, CDR2 SNEGSKA (reference sequence). The junction had 12 bases not matched to a gene; V was cut back by 6 bases and J by 8 bases.

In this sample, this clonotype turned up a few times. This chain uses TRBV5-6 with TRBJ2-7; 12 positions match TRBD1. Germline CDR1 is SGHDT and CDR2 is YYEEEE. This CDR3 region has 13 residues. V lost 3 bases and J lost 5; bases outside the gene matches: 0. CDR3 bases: TGTGCCAGCAGCTGGGACAGGGGGCACGAGCAGTACTTC. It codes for CASSWDRGHEQYF.

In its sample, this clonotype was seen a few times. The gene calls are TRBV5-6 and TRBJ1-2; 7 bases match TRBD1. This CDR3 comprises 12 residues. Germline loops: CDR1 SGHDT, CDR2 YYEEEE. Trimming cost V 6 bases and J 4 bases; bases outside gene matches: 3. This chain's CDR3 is CASTRDSYGYTF. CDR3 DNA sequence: TGTGCCAGCACCCGGGACAGCTATGGCTACACCTTC.

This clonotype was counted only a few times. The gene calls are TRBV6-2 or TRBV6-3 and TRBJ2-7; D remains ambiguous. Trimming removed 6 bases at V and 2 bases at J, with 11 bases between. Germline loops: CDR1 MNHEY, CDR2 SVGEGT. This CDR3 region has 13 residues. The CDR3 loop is CASRPDGTYEQYF. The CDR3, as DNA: TGTGCCAGCAGACCAGACGGTACCTACGAGCAGTACTTC.

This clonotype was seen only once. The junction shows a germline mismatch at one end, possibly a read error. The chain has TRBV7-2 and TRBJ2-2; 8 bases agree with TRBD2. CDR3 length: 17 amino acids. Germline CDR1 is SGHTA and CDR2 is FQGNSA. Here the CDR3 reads CASRLVHGGDFGGELFF. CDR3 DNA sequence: TGTGCCAGCAGATTAGTTCACGGGGGGGATTTCGGCGGGGAGCTGTTTTTT.

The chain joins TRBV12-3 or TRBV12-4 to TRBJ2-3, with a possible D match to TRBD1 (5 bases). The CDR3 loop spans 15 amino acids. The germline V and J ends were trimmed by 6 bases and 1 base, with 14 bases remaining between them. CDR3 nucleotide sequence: TGTGCCAGCAGACTACAGGTCCGTGGCACAGATACGCAGTATTTT. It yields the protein CASRLQVRGTDTQYF.

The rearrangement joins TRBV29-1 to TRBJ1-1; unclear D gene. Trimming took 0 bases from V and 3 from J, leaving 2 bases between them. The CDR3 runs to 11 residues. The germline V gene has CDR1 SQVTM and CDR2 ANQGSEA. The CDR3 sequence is CSVEEDTEAFF. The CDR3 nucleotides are TGCAGCGTTGAAGAGGACACTGAAGCTTTCTTT. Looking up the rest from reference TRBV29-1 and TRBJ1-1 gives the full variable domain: SAVISQKPSRDICQRGTSLTIQCQVDSQVTMMFWYRQQPGQSLTLIATANQGSEATYESGFVIDKFPISRPNLTFSTLTVSNMSPEDSSIYLCSVEEDTEAFFGQGTRLTVV.

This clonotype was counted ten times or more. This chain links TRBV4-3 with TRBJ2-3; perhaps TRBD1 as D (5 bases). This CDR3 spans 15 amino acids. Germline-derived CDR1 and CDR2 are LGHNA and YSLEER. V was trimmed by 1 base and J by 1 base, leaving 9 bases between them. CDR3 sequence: CASSQVTGRTDTQYF. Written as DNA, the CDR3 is TGCGCCAGCAGCCAAGTTACAGGCCGCACAGATACGCAGTATTTT.

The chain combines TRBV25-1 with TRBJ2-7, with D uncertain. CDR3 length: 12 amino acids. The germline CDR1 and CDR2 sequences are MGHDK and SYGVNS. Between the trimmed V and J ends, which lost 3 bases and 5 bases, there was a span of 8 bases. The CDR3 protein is CASSEYGDEQYF. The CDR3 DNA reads TGTGCCAGCAGTGAGTATGGTGACGAGCAGTACTTC.

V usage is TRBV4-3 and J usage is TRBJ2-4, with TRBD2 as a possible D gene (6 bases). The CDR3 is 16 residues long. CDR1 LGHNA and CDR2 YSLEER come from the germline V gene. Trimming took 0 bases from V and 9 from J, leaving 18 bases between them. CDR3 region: CASSQDLFRRGSIQYF. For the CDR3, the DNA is TGCGCCAGCAGCCAAGATCTTTTCCGCCGGGGGTCCATTCAGTACTTC.

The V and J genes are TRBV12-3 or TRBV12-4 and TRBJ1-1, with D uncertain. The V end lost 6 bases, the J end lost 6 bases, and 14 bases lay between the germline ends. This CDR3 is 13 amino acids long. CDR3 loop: CASRLIWASEAFF. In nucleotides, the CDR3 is TGTGCCAGCAGGCTTATATGGGCCTCTGAAGCTTTCTTT.

CDR3 residues: CASRETPTLSYNEQFF. The CDR3 nucleotides are TGCGCCAGCAGAGAAACTCCGACACTCTCCTACAATGAGCAGTTCTTC. The chain has TRBV4-1 and TRBJ2-1, with unresolved D. The CDR3 loop spans 16 amino acids. Germline values: CDR1 MGHRA, CDR2 YSYEKL. V lost 6 bases and J 0 bases, leaving 15 bases between the germline ends.

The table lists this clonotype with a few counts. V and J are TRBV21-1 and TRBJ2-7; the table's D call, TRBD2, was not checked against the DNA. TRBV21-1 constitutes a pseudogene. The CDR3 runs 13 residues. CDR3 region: CASSKQTSDEQYV. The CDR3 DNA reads TGTGCCAGCAGCAAACAGACTAGCGACGAGCAGTACGTC.

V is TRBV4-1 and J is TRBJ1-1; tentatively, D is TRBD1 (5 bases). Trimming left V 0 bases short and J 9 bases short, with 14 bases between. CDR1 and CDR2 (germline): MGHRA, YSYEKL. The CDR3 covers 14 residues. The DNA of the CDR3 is TGCGCCAGCAGCCAAGAAGGGGCATTCTCTCAAGCTTTCTTT. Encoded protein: CASSQEGAFSQAFF.

The DNA of the CDR3 is TGTGCCAGCAGTATCCCGACAGAATACTATGGCTACACCTTC. Translated, it gives CASSIPTEYYGYTF. The chain employs TRBV28 and TRBJ1-2, with D possibly TRBD1 on 5 matching bases. Per germline, CDR1 MDHEN and CDR2 SYDVKM. The length of the CDR3 is 14 residues. The V end was cut by 5 bases, the J end by 3 bases, with 13 bases between.

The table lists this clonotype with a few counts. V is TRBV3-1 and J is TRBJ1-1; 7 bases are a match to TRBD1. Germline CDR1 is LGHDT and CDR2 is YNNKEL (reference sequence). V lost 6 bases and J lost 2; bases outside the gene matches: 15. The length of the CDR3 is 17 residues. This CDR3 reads CASRRLATGDDNTEAFF. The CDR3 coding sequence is TGTGCCAGCAGGAGATTGGCCACAGGGGATGATAACACTGAAGCTTTCTTT.

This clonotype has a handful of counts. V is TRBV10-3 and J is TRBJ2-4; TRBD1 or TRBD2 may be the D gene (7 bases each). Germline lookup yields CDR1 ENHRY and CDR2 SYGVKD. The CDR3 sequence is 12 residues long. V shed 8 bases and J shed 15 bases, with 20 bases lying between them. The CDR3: CAIADQTGRAYF. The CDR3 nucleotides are TGTGCCATCGCTGACCAGACAGGGAGGGCGTACTTC.

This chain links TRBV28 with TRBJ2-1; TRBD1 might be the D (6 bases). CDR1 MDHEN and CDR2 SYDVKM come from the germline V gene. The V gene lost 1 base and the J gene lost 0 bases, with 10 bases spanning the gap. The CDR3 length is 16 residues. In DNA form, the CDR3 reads TGTGCCAGCAGTTTATTGAACAGGGACTCCTACAATGAGCAGTTCTTC. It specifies CASSLLNRDSYNEQFF.

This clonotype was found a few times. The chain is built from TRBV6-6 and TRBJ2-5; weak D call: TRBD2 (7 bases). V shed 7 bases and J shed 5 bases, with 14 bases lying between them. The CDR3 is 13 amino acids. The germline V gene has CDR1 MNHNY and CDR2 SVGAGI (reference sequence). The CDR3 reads CASNVQGGETQYF. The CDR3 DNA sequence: TGTGCCAGCAACGTACAGGGAGGGGAGACCCAGTACTTC.

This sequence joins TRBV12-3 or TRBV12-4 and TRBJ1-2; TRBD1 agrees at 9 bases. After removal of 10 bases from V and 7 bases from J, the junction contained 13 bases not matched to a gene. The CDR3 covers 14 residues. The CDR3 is CATSQQGAYFGYTF. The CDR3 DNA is TGTGCCACCTCCCAACAGGGGGCCTATTTTGGCTACACCTTC.

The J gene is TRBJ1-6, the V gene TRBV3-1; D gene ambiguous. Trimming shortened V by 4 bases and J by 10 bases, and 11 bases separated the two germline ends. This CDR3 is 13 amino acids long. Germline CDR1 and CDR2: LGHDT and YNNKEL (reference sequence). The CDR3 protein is CASSPTNQSPLHF. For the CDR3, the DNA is TGTGCCAGCAGCCCAACCAATCAGTCACCCCTCCACTTT. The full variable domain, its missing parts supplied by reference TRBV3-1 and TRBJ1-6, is DTAVSQTPKYLVTQMGNDKSIKCEQNLGHDTMYWYKQDSKKFLKIMFSYNNKELIINETVPNRFSPKSPDKAHLNLHINSLELGDSAVYFCASSPTNQSPLHFGNGTRLTVT.

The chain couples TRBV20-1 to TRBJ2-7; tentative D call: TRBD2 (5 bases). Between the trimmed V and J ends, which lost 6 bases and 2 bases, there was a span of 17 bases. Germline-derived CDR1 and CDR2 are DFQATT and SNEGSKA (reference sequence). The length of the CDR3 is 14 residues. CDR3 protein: CSAEGVAGPYEQYF. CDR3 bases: TGCAGTGCCGAGGGAGTAGCCGGCCCCTACGAGCAGTACTTC.

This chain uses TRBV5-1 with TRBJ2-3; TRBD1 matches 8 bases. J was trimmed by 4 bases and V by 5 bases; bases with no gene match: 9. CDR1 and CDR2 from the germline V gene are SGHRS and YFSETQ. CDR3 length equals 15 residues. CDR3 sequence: CASRSVGQGSDTQYF. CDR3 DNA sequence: TGCGCCAGCAGATCCGTAGGACAGGGTTCAGATACGCAGTATTTT.

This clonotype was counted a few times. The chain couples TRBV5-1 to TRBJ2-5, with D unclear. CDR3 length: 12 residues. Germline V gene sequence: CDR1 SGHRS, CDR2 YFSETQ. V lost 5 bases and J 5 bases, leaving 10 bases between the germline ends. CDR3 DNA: TGCGCCAGCAGACTGGGAATCGAGACCCAGTACTTC. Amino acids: CASRLGIETQYF.

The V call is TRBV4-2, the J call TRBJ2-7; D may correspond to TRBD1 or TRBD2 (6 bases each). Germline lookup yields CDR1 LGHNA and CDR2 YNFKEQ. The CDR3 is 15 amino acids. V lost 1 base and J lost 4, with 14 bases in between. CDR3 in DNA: TGTGCCAGCAGCCAAGGAGAGGAGGGGGGTTACGAGCAGTACTTC. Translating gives CASSQGEEGGYEQYF.

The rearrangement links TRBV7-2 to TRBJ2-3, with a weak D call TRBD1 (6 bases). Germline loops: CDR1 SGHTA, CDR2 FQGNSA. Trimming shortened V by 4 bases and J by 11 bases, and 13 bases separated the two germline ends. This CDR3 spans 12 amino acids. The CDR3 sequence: CASSSPTGRQYF. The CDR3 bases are TGTGCCAGCAGCTCACCAACAGGGAGGCAGTATTTT.

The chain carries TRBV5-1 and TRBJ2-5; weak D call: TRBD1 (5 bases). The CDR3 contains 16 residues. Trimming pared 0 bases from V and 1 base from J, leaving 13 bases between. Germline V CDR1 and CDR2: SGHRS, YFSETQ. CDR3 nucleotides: TGCGCCAGCAGCTTGGGGGCCTGGGGCCCCCAAGAGACCCAGTACTTC. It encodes CASSLGAWGPQETQYF.